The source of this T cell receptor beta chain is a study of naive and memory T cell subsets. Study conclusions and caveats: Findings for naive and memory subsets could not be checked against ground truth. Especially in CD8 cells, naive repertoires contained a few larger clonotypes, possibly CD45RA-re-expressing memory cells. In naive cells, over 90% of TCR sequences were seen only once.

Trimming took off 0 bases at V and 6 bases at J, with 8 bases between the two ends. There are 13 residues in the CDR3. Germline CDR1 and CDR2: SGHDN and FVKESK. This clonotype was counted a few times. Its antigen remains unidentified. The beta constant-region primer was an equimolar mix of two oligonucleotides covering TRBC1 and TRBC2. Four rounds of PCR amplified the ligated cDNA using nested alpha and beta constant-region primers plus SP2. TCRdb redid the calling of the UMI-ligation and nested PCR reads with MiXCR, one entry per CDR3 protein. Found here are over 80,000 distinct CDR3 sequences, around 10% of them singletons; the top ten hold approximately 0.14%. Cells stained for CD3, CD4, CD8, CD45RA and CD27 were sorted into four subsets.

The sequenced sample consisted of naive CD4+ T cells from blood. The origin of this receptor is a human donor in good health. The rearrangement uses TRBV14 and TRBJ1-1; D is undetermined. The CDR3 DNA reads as TGTGCCAGCAGCCAAGATCGTGGGGCTGAAGCTTTCTTT. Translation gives CASSQDRGAEAFF.